The 2 T cell receptor beta chains reported below all come from one sample, sequenced in a study of T cells after yellow fever vaccination. Via MiXCR, TCRdb re-called the 5' RACE reads, giving one row per CDR3 protein. The profile shows around 360,000 distinct CDR3 sequences, around 10% of them singletons. Sequenced here: PBMCs, sampled on the day of the first yellow fever vaccination. The receptors were gathered from a man younger than 35 who received the YFV17D yellow fever vaccine.

This clonotype has just a few counts. The genes are TRBV5-1 and TRBJ1-6; D not resolved. The CDR3 loop spans 16 amino acids. Germline loops: CDR1 SGHRS, CDR2 YFSETQ. Trimming stripped 0 bases from V and 5 bases from J, with 12 bases between. The CDR3 DNA is TGCGCCAGCAGCTTGGCCGGACCGCAGCATAATTCACCCCTCCACTTT. Amino acid sequence: CASSLAGPQHNSPLHF.

Concerning this clonotype itself: No conserved phenylalanine or tryptophan is present at the end of the CDR3, so a read error is the likely explanation. The DNA for the CDR3 is TGCAGTCCTATGTCCCAGCGAGGAAAAGAGACCCAGTACTCC. It codes for CSPMSQRGKETQYS. The chain employs TRBV20-1 and TRBJ2-5; D ambiguous. The CDR3 length is 14 residues. CDR1 is DFQATT and CDR2 is SNEGSKA in the germline V gene (reference sequence). V lost 8 bases and J lost 3, with 19 bases in between.